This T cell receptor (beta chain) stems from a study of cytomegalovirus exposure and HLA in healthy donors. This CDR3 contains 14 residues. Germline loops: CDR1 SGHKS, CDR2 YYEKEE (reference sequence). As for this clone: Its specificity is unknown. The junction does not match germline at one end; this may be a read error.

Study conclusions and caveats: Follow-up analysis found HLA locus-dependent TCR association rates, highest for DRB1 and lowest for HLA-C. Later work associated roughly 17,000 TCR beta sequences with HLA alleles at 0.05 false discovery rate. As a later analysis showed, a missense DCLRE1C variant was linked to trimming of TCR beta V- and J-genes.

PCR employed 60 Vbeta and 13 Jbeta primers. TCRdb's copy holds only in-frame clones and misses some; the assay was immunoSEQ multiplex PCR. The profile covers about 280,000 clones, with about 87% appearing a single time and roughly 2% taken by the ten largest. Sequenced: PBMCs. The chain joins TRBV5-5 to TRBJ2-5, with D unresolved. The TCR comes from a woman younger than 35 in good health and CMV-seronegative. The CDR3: CASSVAGTQGTQYF. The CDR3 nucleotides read TGTGCCAGCAGCGTCGCAGGTACCCAAGGGACCCAGTACTTC. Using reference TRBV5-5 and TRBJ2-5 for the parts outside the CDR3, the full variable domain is DAGVTQSPTHLIKTRGQQVTLRCSPISGHKSVSWYQQVLGQGPQFIFQYYEKEERGRGNFPDRFSARQFPNYSSELNVNALLLGDSALYLCASSVAGTQGTQYFGPGTRLLVL.